The sequence of this T cell receptor (beta chain) was determined in a study of T cells in Graves' hyperthyroidism and ophthalmopathy (dated by TCRdb to between 2017 and 2020). Describing the broader study: A discovery cohort of fewer than 110 patients, about 44 with Graves' ophthalmopathy and 57 with stable Graves' hyperthyroidism, was used to find distinguishing TCR V-J signatures. An independent validation cohort of around 19 hyperthyroidism patients and 15 or so patients who later progressed to ophthalmopathy tested prospective prediction of ophthalmopathy. The 100 or so discovery patients were divided at random into training and test sets in a 7:3 ratio. The study also compared thyroid tissue and blood T-cell repertoires from several Graves' hyperthyroidism patients. Following sampling, methimazole starting at 30 mg daily was given to hyperthyroidism patients, and high-dose intravenous methylprednisolone was given to ophthalmopathy patients. The paper reports TCR Vbeta CDR3 sequencing of 140 or so peripheral blood samples: around 41 ophthalmopathy, around 80 hyperthyroidism and approximately 17 progressor patients. On the study overall, not on this receptor specifically: In validation, progression to ophthalmopathy was predicted by the model with roughly 69% sensitivity and about 72% specificity, a median of around 5.9 months before onset. In cross-validation, a model built on a 13 V-J signature told ophthalmopathy apart from stable hyperthyroidism with 87.88% sensitivity and approximately 84% specificity, and in testing the same model reached 80%/75%. Most expanded thyroid clonotypes (frequency above 0.001) were also detected in blood, suggesting blood repertoires may reflect thyroid immune responses. No statistical method was used to fix the sample size in advance, and group allocation was not hidden from the investigators.

Exclusion was applied to patients with uncontrolled infections, other autoimmune diseases, pregnancy or lactation. Diagnoses were based on clinical symptoms, serum thyroxine and TRAb, thyroid ultrasound and orbital computed tomography. Total RNA was extracted with Trizol reagent, and quality was checked on an Agilent 2100 Bioanalyzer. Including cysteine and phenylalanine, the CDR3 has 15 amino acids. CDR3 DNA is the only sequence kept; it has 45 bases, read in frame from the first base. Looking up the germline V gene yields CDR1 SNHLY and CDR2 FYNNEI. V and J are truncated by 1 base and 4 bases respectively, leaving an intervening sequence of 13 bases. The TCR beta CDR3 regions were amplified from the RNA transcripts. For the first round of RT-PCR on the TCR CDR3, the HTBI primer set was used together with the Qiagen OneStep RT-PCR kit. A second multiplex PCR round built the libraries, followed by size selection and purification. Libraries were sequenced paired-end with 100 bp reads on an Illumina HiSeq2000. Regarding the original processing steps: SOAPnuke was used to process the raw data, with reads discarded if the reads contained adapters or uncalled bases, had a mean Phred below 15, or lacked an exact constant-primer or identifier match. High-quality paired reads were merged using COPE v1.2.5, and each unique nucleotide sequence was defined as a clonotype. Clonotypes were aligned to IMGT TRBV, TRBD and TRBJ reference segments using MiTCR v1.1. The analysis included only V-J combinations with a frequency above 0.0001, which together covered roughly 99% of the repertoires. A TCS score was defined as the ratio between F50 (clonal expansion) and ExV (chaos), using BLOSUM62-based TCRdist between CDR3 peptides within each V-J. Welch's t-statistics and random forest reduced fewer than 550 V-J features to some 14, which were used in a naive Bayes classifier (R e1071). The Morisita-Horn index was used to measure how similar the thyroid and blood repertoires were. In-frame beta chains were kept once TCRdb had trimmed the public reads at Q25 with fastp and called clones with MiXCR. Each record represents a unique CDR3 protein, reported with the most common genes and DNA among its rows. These V and J calls derive from TCRdb rather than the authors' analysis. Counted in this sample were 660,000 or so distinct CDR3 sequences; just under 45% of them appeared once. The ten largest clones take up about 7.7% of the sample.

This clonotype appeared many times. What antigen it recognizes has not been identified. No per-base quality is available; no much larger clone lies one base away. The chain is assembled from TRBV2 and TRBJ1-1; TRBD1 is possibly the D segment (6 matching bases). Sequenced sample: peripheral blood or thyroid tissue (not recorded which). The sequence derives from an adult man with Graves' disease, either hyperthyroidism or ophthalmopathy (not recorded which). The CDR3 protein sequence reads: CASSEDIMTGTEAFF. The base sequence is TGTGCCAGCAGTGAAGATATAATGACAGGCACTGAAGCTTTCTTT.